This T cell receptor (beta chain) was recorded in a study of blood T cell repertoires in COVID-19. In the study overall: In each case, the material was cDNA or gDNA derived from T cells, B-cell-depleted T cells, or PBMCs.

The length of the CDR3 is 14 residues. V was pared by 4 bases and J by 8 bases, with 8 bases of the junction left unmatched. Germline CDR1 SGHNT, CDR2 YYREEE (reference sequence). The age range of participants was about 18 to 90 years, with residence in around 22 US areas. Per the study methods: From reference gene primer amplification, estimates of nucleated cell counts were derived. Measured with immunoSEQ multiplex PCR; TCRdb has only the in-frame clones, and not every one. V and J calls plus clone size are reproduced from that table; the DNA served to infer D and trimming. Found here are 160,000 or so clones, less than 90% of them singletons; the top ten hold 1.2%. This clone has only one observation.

Sequencing was carried out using PBMCs or T cells enriched from blood (not recorded which). This TCR derives from a human donor with acute COVID-19. The donor label of this sample is uncertain. This sequence joins TRBV5-4 and TRBJ1-1, with 10 nucleotides matching TRBD1. Here the CDR3 DNA reads TGTGCCAGCAGCCCCCGGGACAGGGGCGTGGAAGCTTTCTTT. Translated: CASSPRDRGVEAFF.